The rows below give T cell receptor beta chains drawn from one sample of a study of T cell responses to AZD1222 COVID-19 vaccine. The data were produced by immunoSEQ multiplex PCR, yet TCRdb's version contains in-frame clones alone and is incomplete. The data contain approximately 84,000 clones, approximately 88% of them seen just once; the ten biggest clones take up less than 2.5%. Material: peripheral blood, obtained on day 0 of AZD1222 vaccination. The receptors were sampled from an adult in good health. Both conserved end residues are part of each CDR3. D genes are given only for firm matches. Size tells how often a clone was seen (once, few, many) or the class of an expanded clone, and some rows leave it out.

>TRBJ2-1|NA|TRBV27|NA
CASSSSGAGSGSSYNEQFF
TGTGCCAGCAGTTCGTCAGGGGCGGGGAGCGGAAGCTCCTACAATGAGCAGTTCTTC
>TRBJ2-7|medium-sized|TRBV6-2/TRBV6-3|NA
CASSGTSVDEQYF
TGTGCCAGCAGTGGGACATCTGTGGACGAGCAGTACTTC
>TRBJ1-1|NA|TRBV6-2/TRBV6-3|NA
CASSYFQNTEAFF
TGTGCCAGCAGTTACTTCCAGAACACTGAAGCTTTCTTT
>TRBJ2-5|NA|TRBV5-1|NA
CASSLWDITEETQYF
TGCGCCAGCAGCTTGTGGGATATTACTGAGGAGACCCAGTACTTC
>TRBJ2-7|NA|TRBV6-6|TRBD1
CASGTGTGVYEQYF
TGTGCCAGCGGTACGGGGACAGGGGTTTACGAGCAGTACTTC
>TRBJ1-3|NA|TRBV28|NA
CASSRPYRSRLGNTIYF
TGTGCCAGCAGTCGACCATACAGGTCCCGGTTGGGAAACACCATATATTTT
>TRBJ2-3|once|TRBV5-1|TRBD2
CASSFLVLAGVTDTQYF
TGCGCCAGCAGCTTTTTGGTGCTAGCGGGAGTCACAGATACGCAGTATTTT
>TRBJ2-3|NA|TRBV24-1|NA
CATPQGGGTDTQYF
TGTGCCACCCCACAGGGAGGGGGCACAGATACGCAGTATTTT
>TRBJ2-3|NA|TRBV10-2|NA
CASRVQSTDTQYF
TGCGCAAGCAGGGTTCAAAGCACAGATACGCAGTATTTT
>TRBJ1-5|NA|TRBV4-3|NA
CASSQGQGGQPQHF
TGCGCCAGCAGCCAAGGGCAGGGCGGGCAGCCCCAGCATTTT
>TRBJ1-4|few|TRBV27|NA
CASSLALTATNEKLFF
TGTGCCAGCAGTTTGGCCTTGACAGCAACCAATGAAAAACTGTTTTTT
>TRBJ1-2|NA|TRBV6-5|NA
CASSLLGESYGYTF
TGTGCCAGCAGCCTCCTAGGGGAGTCCTATGGCTACACCTTC
>TRBJ2-2|NA|TRBV2|NA
CASNSRDFTGELFF
TGTGCCAGCAATTCAAGGGACTTCACCGGGGAGCTGTTTTTT
>TRBJ2-1|NA|TRBV10-3|TRBD2
CAISASGRKNNEQFF
TGTGCCATCAGTGCAAGCGGGAGAAAAAACAATGAGCAGTTCTTC
>TRBJ2-1|NA|TRBV11-2|TRBD2
CASSLAPGLAGVLNEQFF
TGTGCCAGCAGCTTAGCCCCGGGACTAGCGGGCGTCTTGAATGAGCAGTTCTTC
>TRBJ2-2|NA|TRBV5-4|NA
CASSFASPMNTGELFF
TGTGCCAGCAGCTTTGCCAGCCCAATGAACACCGGGGAGCTGTTTTTT
>TRBJ2-2|NA|TRBV7-2|TRBD1
CASSLNRGPDGELFF
TGTGCCAGCAGCTTGAACAGGGGGCCGGATGGGGAGCTGTTTTTT
>TRBJ2-7|NA|TRBV3-1/TRBV3-2|TRBD2
CASSLGLADYEQYF
TGTGCCAGCTCCCTCGGACTAGCGGACTACGAGCAGTACTTC
>TRBJ1-2|NA|TRBV27|TRBD1
CASSLKGQGYGYTF
TGTGCCAGCAGTTTAAAGGGACAGGGCTATGGCTACACCTTC
>TRBJ2-7|once|TRBV15|NA
CATSRVGVGEQYF
TGTGCCACCAGCAGAGTGGGGGTGGGGGAGCAGTACTTC
>TRBJ1-1|NA|TRBV7-9|NA
CASSLGVGATEAFF
TGTGCCAGCAGCCTCGGGGTGGGGGCCACTGAAGCTTTCTTT
>TRBJ2-1|NA|TRBV5-1|NA
CASSLIGQIGVNEQFF
TGCGCCAGCAGCTTGATCGGACAGATAGGGGTAAATGAGCAGTTCTTC